Listed here is a single T cell receptor beta chain. The sample holds many counts of this clonotype. No antigen is known for it. No base quality information exists; no much larger clone differs at one position. These data come from a study of kidney transplant recipient with SARS-CoV-2 infection (dated by TCRdb to about 2021). A distance of 10 bases separates the germline ends of V and J, which lose 1 base and 0 bases respectively. CDR1 and CDR2, per the germline V gene, are SGHTA and FQGNSA. The CDR3 numbers 16 residues from cysteine through phenylalanine. Only CDR3 DNA is held: 48 bases, read in frame from base 1. The sequencer was an Illumina MiSeq. The peripheral T cell repertoire was profiled for human TCRbeta genes. The study's own analysis went as follows. Differential clonotype abundance was tested with beta-binomial modelling to account for variability over time. Clonotypes that had expanded were screened against the ImmuneCODE reference database of SARS-CoV-2-associated TCRs and mapped onto regions of the viral genome. Further repertoire analyses covered TRBV gene usage, CDR3 length, CDR3 amino acid overlap between time points, clonotype abundance distributions and Jaccard similarity. The public reads were reprocessed in TCRdb via fastp at Q25 and MiXCR, keeping in-frame beta chains. Rows are unified per CDR3 protein, each entry keeping the most common DNA and genes. The V and J calls, along with clone size, are taken from TCRdb and not from the paper's own processing. This sample has 200,000 to 250,000 distinct CDR3 sequences in its table, and more than 25% of those were observed once. The top ten hold nearly 7.5% of the sample.

The time point label on this specimen signifies: pre-pandemic baseline sample and day 111 after first positive SARS-CoV-2 test. The material was a blood sample, obtained at baseline and around day 120 from a kidney transplant recipient. The chain links TRBV7-2 with TRBJ1-3, with TRBD1 as a weak D call on 5 bases. The origin of this receptor is a male patient between 25 and 39 years old who had COVID-19 and was a kidney transplant recipient. After a transplant, the graft donor may have provided part of the T cells. The DNA is as follows: TGTGCCAGCAGCTTAGTGGTAGGGGACTCTGGAAACACCATATATTTT. This sequence encodes CASSLVVGDSGNTIYF.